The clone carrying this TCR beta chain was seen only a few times. The data stem from a study of tumor-infiltrating lymphocytes in oesophageal squamous cell carcinoma. TCRdb reanalysed the PCR reads using MiXCR and keeps one entry per CDR3 protein. The sample has 8,000 to 11,000 distinct CDR3 sequences; around 58% are singletons. Material: esophageal tumor tissue. The receptor's source is a female donor with esophageal squamous cell carcinoma.

The DNA for the CDR3 is TGTGCCAGCTTCTCCCGAGCGGCTAGCGGTAGCTACGAGCAGTACTTC. The encoded protein is CASFSRAASGSYEQYF. This chain connects TRBV28 to TRBJ2-7, with 7 bases aligning to TRBD2. The length of the CDR3 is 16 residues. V shed 8 bases and J 3 bases; nucleotides not matched to a gene: 16. Germline CDR1 and CDR2: MDHEN and SYDVKM.